A selection of T cell receptor beta chains follows, all from one sample in a study of control samples from healthy donors and cancer patients. Some clones are missing from TCRdb's copy, which holds only in-frame ones; the method was immunoSEQ multiplex PCR. Found here are 400,000 to 500,000 clones, 90% of them singletons; the top ten hold around 6.4%. Sequencing was carried out using PBMCs. Receptor source: a man in his forties with head and neck cancer. The CDR3 runs from the conserved cysteine through the conserved F or W. Fields, in order: CDR3 length, V gene, D gene, J gene, clone size, CDR3 DNA, CDR3 protein. The D gene is left open where the match is weak. Not every row has a clone size; where given, it reads once, few, many or a size class.

>14|TRBV7-2|NA|TRBJ2-7|NA
TGTGCCAGCAGCTTAGCCGGCAGAAACTACGAGCAGTACTTC
CASSLAGRNYEQYF
>16|TRBV15|TRBD1|TRBJ1-5|NA
TGTGCCACCAGCAGAGATCCCGGACAGGTCAATCAGCCCCAGCATTTT
CATSRDPGQVNQPQHF
>14|TRBV6-5|NA|TRBJ1-5|NA
TGTGCCAGCAGGGCGCAGAGGAGCAATCAGCCCCAGCATTTT
CASRAQRSNQPQHF
>11|TRBV7-9|TRBD1|TRBJ2-7|once
TGTGCCAGCAGCTACGGGACAGGGGAGTACTTC
CASSYGTGEYF
>16|TRBV9|NA|TRBJ2-7|NA
TGTGCCAGCAGCGAGTCTCTCGGAGGGATCTCCTACGAGCAGTACTTC
CASSESLGGISYEQYF
>16|TRBV28|TRBD1|TRBJ1-5|NA
TGTGCCAGCAGCCGTCTTAGGGGGCGAGGAAATCAGCCCCAGCATTTT
CASSRLRGRGNQPQHF
>13|TRBV27|TRBD1|TRBJ2-7|few
TGTGCCAGCGGCCGGGACAGAAGGTACGAGCAGTACTTC
CASGRDRRYEQYF
>15|TRBV19|NA|TRBJ1-1|NA
TGTGCCAGTAGTATAGCTGCAGGGTGGAGCACTGAAGCTTTCTTT
CASSIAAGWSTEAFF
>14|TRBV10-2|NA|TRBJ2-3|few
TGCGCCAGCACGGCGGGGGCTTTCACAGATACGCAGTATTTT
CASTAGAFTDTQYF
>12|TRBV29-1|TRBD1|TRBJ1-2|NA
TGCAGCGTTGTTGAACAGGGGGATGGCTACACCTTC
CSVVEQGDGYTF
>13|TRBV30|NA|TRBJ1-5|NA
TGTGCCTGGAGTTCGGGGGAATATCAGCCCCAGCATTTT
CAWSSGEYQPQHF
>16|TRBV21-1|NA|TRBJ2-1|NA
TGTGCCAGCAGCAAAGTGGGCATCCGGGGGGGCAGTGAGCAGTTCTTC
CASSKVGIRGGSEQFF
>13|TRBV20-1|NA|TRBJ2-2|NA
TGCAGTGCTAGTGCCAGTCCCACCGGGGAGCTGTTTTTT
CSASASPTGELFF
>16|TRBV19|TRBD2|TRBJ2-7|NA
TGTGCCAGTAGTATAGGACCTGGGCTAGCGGTCTACGAGCAGTACTTC
CASSIGPGLAVYEQYF
>18|TRBV4-2|TRBD2|TRBJ2-3|NA
TGTGCCAGCAGCCAAGACTGGTCTAGCGGGGCTAGCACAGATACGCAGTATTTT
CASSQDWSSGASTDTQYF
>12|TRBV27|NA|TRBJ1-6|few
TGTGCCAGCAATTCACAGGGTTCACCCCTCCACTTT
CASNSQGSPLHF
>12|TRBV18|NA|TRBJ2-7|NA
TGTGCCAGCTCCCTCGACGGCTACGAGCAGTACTTC
CASSLDGYEQYF
>16|TRBV5-6|NA|TRBJ1-6|NA
TGTGCCAGCAGCTGGGCCGGAGGGCGGGATAATTCACCCCTCCACTTT
CASSWAGGRDNSPLHF
>14|TRBV9|NA|TRBJ2-2|NA
TGTGCCAGCAGCGTAGGAGGCAGGACCGGGGAGCTGTTTTTT
CASSVGGRTGELFF
>14|TRBV15|NA|TRBJ1-1|few
TGTGCCACCAGCAGAGATAGGGCGGTCACTGAAGCTTTCTTT
CATSRDRAVTEAFF
>15|TRBV2|TRBD2|TRBJ2-2|once
TGTGCCAGCAGTGGAACTAGCGGGGCCACCGGGGAGCTGTTTTTT
CASSGTSGATGELFF
>18|TRBV5-1|NA|TRBJ1-6|NA
TGCGCCAGCAGACGAGACAATTGGACGGGTCGCGATAATTCACCCCTCCACTTT
CASRRDNWTGRDNSPLHF
>17|TRBV28|TRBD1|TRBJ2-1|NA
TGTGCCAGCAGCTCATCCCACAGGGGGGTCTCCTACAATGAGCAGTTCTTC
CASSSSHRGVSYNEQFF
>16|TRBV7-3|TRBD1|TRBJ2-2|NA
TGTGCCAGCAGCTTAACACCGACAGGGGGCATCGGGGAGCTGTTTTTT
CASSLTPTGGIGELFF
>15|TRBV10-1|TRBD2|TRBJ2-5|NA
TGCGCCAGCAGTCAAGGACTAGCGGGGCAAGAGACCCAGTACTTC
CASSQGLAGQETQYF
>16|TRBV18|NA|TRBJ2-7|NA
TGTGCCAGCTCACCCCCAGTGGCGGGTGCAACCTACGAGCAGTACTTC
CASSPPVAGATYEQYF
>14|TRBV3-1/TRBV3-2|NA|TRBJ1-2|few
TGTGCCAGCAGCCCCTTAGGTCAGCTCCTTGGCTACACCTTC
CASSPLGQLLGYTF
>12|TRBV11-2|NA|TRBJ2-1|NA
TGTGCCAGCAGCTTTGTGGGGATTGAGCAGTTCTTC
CASSFVGIEQFF
>12|TRBV19|TRBD1|TRBJ1-5|NA
TGTGCCAGTAGTGGACAGGGTCAGCCCCAGCATTTT
CASSGQGQPQHF
>13|TRBV7-2|NA|TRBJ2-7|NA
TGTGCCAGCAGCTTAGCGTCTCCTTACGAGCAGTACTTC
CASSLASPYEQYF
>11|TRBV25-1|NA|TRBJ1-1|NA
TGTGCCAGCGCTTATCTAAGTGAAGCTTTCTTT
CASAYLSEAFF
>16|TRBV5-1|NA|TRBJ1-6|NA
TGCGCCAGCAGCTTGGGAGGATTCCCCTATAATTCACCCCTCCACTTT
CASSLGGFPYNSPLHF
>13|TRBV14|NA|TRBJ1-5|few
TGTGCCAGCAGCCGACAGCACAATCAGCCCCAGCATTTT
CASSRQHNQPQHF
>15|TRBV19|NA|TRBJ2-1|NA
TGTGCCAGTAGTATAGGGCAGTCATCCTACAATGAGCAGTTCTTC
CASSIGQSSYNEQFF
>15|TRBV11-2|NA|TRBJ1-5|NA
TGTGCCAGCAGTCGACAGCTCGATAGCAATCAGCCCCAGCATTTT
CASSRQLDSNQPQHF
>16|TRBV5-1|TRBD1|TRBJ2-3|NA
TGCGCCAGCAGCCGTGGGGGGACAGGGAGCACAGATACGCAGTATTTT
CASSRGGTGSTDTQYF
>15|TRBV5-1|NA|TRBJ1-4|NA
TGCGCCAGCAGCACTGGGCCTTCAACTAATGAAAAACTGTTTTTT
CASSTGPSTNEKLFF
>13|TRBV18|NA|TRBJ1-1|NA
TGTGCCAGCTCACCGGGGGAGGGCACTGAAGCTTTCTTT
CASSPGEGTEAFF
>14|TRBV9|NA|TRBJ2-1|NA
TGTGCCAGCAGCGATTACAGGTCCCTCAATGAGCAGTTCTTC
CASSDYRSLNEQFF
>14|TRBV3-1/TRBV3-2|NA|TRBJ1-5|NA
TGTGCCAGCAGCCCCTCAGGATCCTGGCAGCCCCAGCATTTT
CASSPSGSWQPQHF
>14|TRBV7-9|NA|TRBJ1-3|NA
TGTGCCAGCAGCACAGGAGCCTCTGGAAACACCATATATTTT
CASSTGASGNTIYF
>14|TRBV4-1|TRBD1|TRBJ2-7|NA
TGCGCCAGCAGCCTCCGGGACAGCAGCTACGAGCAGTACTTC
CASSLRDSSYEQYF
>13|TRBV24-1|TRBD1|TRBJ1-1|NA
TGTGCCACCAGGGCAGGGGGGAACACTGAAGCTTTCTTT
CATRAGGNTEAFF
>18|TRBV14|NA|TRBJ1-6|once
TGTGCCAGCAGCCAAGATTCGGGAGGCAGGTCGGGACGCTCACCCCTCCACTTT
CASSQDSGGRSGRSPLHF
>13|TRBV24-1|NA|TRBJ2-7|NA
TGTGCCACCAGTGATAGTCAGGGCGAACGGCAGTACTTC
CATSDSQGERQYF
>12|TRBV2|NA|TRBJ1-2|NA
TGTGCCAGCAGGGGGGATCTACAAGGCTACACCTTC
CASRGDLQGYTF
>14|TRBV2|NA|TRBJ1-5|NA
TGTGCCAGCAGTGCAGGTGGGGGGAATCAGCCCCAGCATTTT
CASSAGGGNQPQHF
>17|TRBV4-1|TRBD2|TRBJ2-3|NA
TGCGCCAGCAGCCAAAATTTGGTTAGCGGGAGCACAGATACGCAGTATTTT
CASSQNLVSGSTDTQYF
>14|TRBV6-5|NA|TRBJ1-1|NA
TGTGCCAGCAGTTACTCGTTCGGGAACACTGAAGCTTTCTTT
CASSYSFGNTEAFF
>14|TRBV27|NA|TRBJ2-2|NA
TGTGCCAGCACCTCACGGGGAACCACCGGGGAGCTGTTTTTT
CASTSRGTTGELFF
>15|TRBV4-3|TRBD1|TRBJ1-4|NA
TGCGCCAGCAGCCGAGACAGGGCCCCTAATGAAAAACTGTTTTTT
CASSRDRAPNEKLFF
>14|TRBV11-2|NA|TRBJ1-5|NA
TGTGCCAGCAGCTCCGGTAGTACTAATCAGCCCCAGCATTTT
CASSSGSTNQPQHF
>19|TRBV4-1|NA|TRBJ2-5|once
TGCGCCAGCAGCCAAGGAACCTTTAAGCGGTGGGTTAGACAAGAGACCCAGTACTTC
CASSQGTFKRWVRQETQYF
>13|TRBV12-3/TRBV12-4|NA|TRBJ2-1|NA
TGTGCCAGCATCCCCCGAGGGGTTCATGAGCAGTTCTTC
CASIPRGVHEQFF
>15|TRBV5-1|NA|TRBJ2-5|NA
TGCGCCAGCAGCCCGGGGACGGAATGGAAAGAGACCCAGTACTTC
CASSPGTEWKETQYF
>14|TRBV19|TRBD1|TRBJ2-7|NA
TGTGCCAGTAGTCCTCGACAGGGTAGGGACGAGCAGTACTTC
CASSPRQGRDEQYF
>12|TRBV11-2|NA|TRBJ2-7|NA
TGTGCCAGCAGCTTAGCGGGCTACGAGCAGTACTTC
CASSLAGYEQYF
>14|TRBV7-7|NA|TRBJ2-1|NA
TGTGCTAGCAGCTATGGAGGTGGATTGAATGAGCAGTTCTTC
CASSYGGGLNEQFF